This passage covers 26 T cell receptor beta chains from one sample sequenced in a study of blood T cells in healthy people across ages. The authors ran a second PCR of about 6 to 11 cycles using a sample-barcoded 5' primer and a J-beta primer mix. TCRdb analysed the 5' RACE reads with MiXCR anew, one entry per CDR3 protein. The sample lists around 1,700,000 distinct CDR3 sequences, approximately 30% occurring once. Specimen: blood. The receptors were gathered from a woman in her 30s in good health.

This clonotype was seen a handful of times. The gene calls are TRBV7-9 and TRBJ2-2, with 7 bases that match TRBD2. V lost 5 bases and J lost 4; bases outside the gene matches: 7. CDR3 length equals 15 residues. CDR1 is SEHNR, CDR2 FQNEAQ, per germline (reference sequence). Here the CDR3 reads CASSPNSGFTGELFF. CDR3 nucleotides: TGTGCCAGCAGCCCCAATAGCGGGTTCACCGGGGAGCTGTTTTTT. The full variable domain, rest sourced from reference TRBV7-9 and TRBJ2-2, is DTGVSQNPRHKITKRGQNVTFRCDPISEHNRLYWYRQTLGQGPEFLTYFQNEAQLEKSRLLSDRFSAERPKGSFSTLEIQRTEQGDSAMYLCASSPNSGFTGELFFGEGSRLTVL.

The V gene is TRBV6-5, the J gene TRBJ1-2; 10 bases agree with TRBD1. V lost 5 bases to trimming and J lost 5 bases; unmatched junction nucleotides: 5. This CDR3 comprises 14 residues. Germline CDR1 is MNHEY and CDR2 is SVGAGI. CDR3 residues: CASSAGQGIYGYTF. CDR3 DNA sequence: TGTGCCAGCAGTGCGGGACAGGGGATTTATGGCTACACCTTC.

This clonotype was seen more than once but under ten times. The J gene is TRBJ1-4, the V gene TRBV15; TRBD1 might be the D (5 bases). The CDR3 is 16 residues long. V gave up 0 bases and J gave up 2 bases, with 10 bases separating them. From germline, CDR1 is LNHNV and CDR2 YYDKDF (reference sequence). Here the CDR3 reads CATSRDGEGTNEKLFF. As DNA, the CDR3 is TGTGCCACCAGCAGAGACGGGGAGGGGACTAATGAAAAACTGTTTTTT.

The V gene is TRBV4-3, the J gene TRBJ2-2; D not certain. Trimming took 0 bases from V and 1 from J, leaving 6 bases between them. The CDR3 is 15 amino acids. Per the germline V gene, CDR1 is LGHNA and CDR2 is YSLEER. This CDR3 reads CASSQEPMNTGELFF. CDR3 DNA: TGCGCCAGCAGCCAAGAACCGATGAACACCGGGGAGCTGTTTTTT.

This clonotype was counted a few times. The junction differs from germline at one of its ends, possibly a read error. CDR3 loop: CSTSAPGGDYGYTF. DNA of the CDR3: TGCAGTACTAGCGCACCAGGGGGGGACTATGGCTACACCTTC. The chain uses TRBV20-1 and TRBJ1-2; 7 nucleotides align to TRBD1. The germline CDR1 and CDR2 sequences are DFQATT and SNEGSKA (reference sequence). This CDR3 has 14 amino acids.

The genes are TRBV2 and TRBJ1-1; weak D call: TRBD1 (5 bases). V was pared by 6 bases and J by 5 bases, with 16 bases between. Germline V gene sequence: CDR1 SNHLY, CDR2 FYNNEI. The CDR3 is 14 residues long. The CDR3 reads CASRSEAGVTEAFF. In DNA, the CDR3 is TGTGCCAGCAGGTCGGAAGCGGGGGTAACTGAAGCTTTCTTT.

This clonotype was picked up a small number of times. The gene calls are TRBV6-5 and TRBJ1-5; D gene ambiguous. Trimming pared 8 bases from V and 5 bases from J, leaving 7 bases between. From germline, CDR1 is MNHEY and CDR2 SVGAGI. CDR3 length equals 11 residues. The CDR3: CASGTDQPQHF. The CDR3 bases are TGTGCCAGCGGCACTGATCAGCCCCAGCATTTT.

Note on this clonotype: A read error may explain this, as a much larger clone is one base away. V is TRBV15 and J is TRBJ2-1; 13 bases line up with TRBD2. CDR1 and CDR2 (germline): LNHNV, YYDKDF (reference sequence). Trimming took 3 bases from V and 13 from J; bases not matched to a gene: 15. CDR3 size: 17 residues. CDR3 sequence (DNA): TGTGCCACCAGCAGCGCCCCGGGACTAGCGGGAAAGGAGACCCAGTTCTTC. It encodes CATSSAPGLAGKETQFF.

The chain carries TRBV25-1 and TRBJ2-2; weak D call: TRBD1 (6 bases). The V gene lost 3 bases and the J gene lost 2 bases, with 10 bases spanning the gap. The CDR3 covers 15 residues. Germline V gives CDR1 MGHDK, CDR2 SYGVNS. CDR3 residues: CASSDGQLNTGELFF. In nucleotides, the CDR3 is TGTGCCAGCAGTGACGGACAGCTCAACACCGGGGAGCTGTTTTTT.

The chain recombines TRBV13 with TRBJ2-1; no firm D call. Germline CDR1 and CDR2: PRHDT and FYEKMQ (reference sequence). The CDR3 is 11 amino acids. V lost 9 bases, J lost 9 bases, and 12 bases lay in between. CDR3 nucleotide sequence: TGTGCCAGTATGCGGCTATCTGAGCAGTTCTTC. Encoded protein: CASMRLSEQFF. The full variable domain, its missing parts supplied by reference TRBV13 and TRBJ2-1, is AAGVIQSPRHLIKEKRETATLKCYPIPRHDTVYWYQQGPGQDPQFLISFYEKMQSDKGSIPDRFSAQQFSDYHSELNMSSLELGDSALYFCASMRLSEQFFGPGTRLTVL.

This rearrangement joins TRBV4-3 to TRBJ2-1; D not resolved. Germline values: CDR1 LGHNA, CDR2 YSLEER. V gave up 2 bases and J gave up 7 bases, with 9 bases separating them. The CDR3 covers 13 residues. The CDR3 bases are TGCGCCAGCAGCCAACTAAACGGGAATGAGCAGTTCTTC. Translation gives CASSQLNGNEQFF.

In this sample, this clonotype turned up many times. This chain connects TRBV5-5 to TRBJ2-1; 10 bases agree with TRBD1. The CDR3 consists of 15 residues. Germline V gene lookup returns CDR1 SGHKS and CDR2 YYEKEE (reference sequence). V dropped 4 bases and J dropped 9; count of bases not matched to a gene: 10. The CDR3 DNA reads as TGTGCCAGCAGCACTGGGACAGGGGAGTTGGTTGAGCAGTTCTTC. Its translation: CASSTGTGELVEQFF.

This clonotype occurred once. The gene calls are TRBV28 and TRBJ2-4; D remains unclear. Trimming took off 1 base at V and 13 bases at J, with 20 bases between the two ends. CDR3 length: 15 residues. Germline CDR1 MDHEN, CDR2 SYDVKM. CDR3 coding DNA: TGTGCCAGCAGTTTATATGGCAGTCGCTCCTTCGGGCAGTACTTC. It codes for CASSLYGSRSFGQYF.

In this sample, this clonotype turned up a few times. DNA for the CDR3: TGTGCCAGCAGTTTCCCAGGGACGAACACTGAAGCTTTCTTT. Its protein is CASSFPGTNTEAFF. V gene TRBV25-1 combines with J gene TRBJ1-1, with D possibly being TRBD1 (5 bases). CDR1 and CDR2 (germline): MGHDK, SYGVNS. This CDR3 is built from 14 residues. V lost 5 bases and J 1 base, leaving 11 bases between the germline ends.

The rearrangement joins TRBV5-1 to TRBJ2-7; D may be TRBD1 (6 bases). The CDR3 is made up of 16 amino acids. V lost 0 bases, J lost 2 bases, and 15 bases lay in between. Germline V gives CDR1 SGHRS, CDR2 YFSETQ. CDR3 loop: CASSLAYGTNTYEQYF. For the CDR3, the DNA is TGCGCCAGCAGCTTGGCCTATGGGACAAATACCTACGAGCAGTACTTC. Full variable domain (rest looked up from reference TRBV5-1 and TRBJ2-7): KAGVTQTPRYLIKTRGQQVTLSCSPISGHRSVSWYQQTPGQGLQFLFEYFSETQRNKGNFPGRFSGRQFSNSRSEMNVSTLELGDSALYLCASSLAYGTNTYEQYFGPGTRLTVT.

This clonotype was seen a few times. V gene TRBV6-5 combines with J gene TRBJ2-7; 10 nucleotides line up with TRBD2. Trimming removed 6 bases from V and 4 bases from J; junction bases left unmatched: 9. CDR3 size: 15 residues. Germline-derived CDR1 and CDR2 are MNHEY and SVGAGI. The CDR3 sequence is CASSHYSGGKYEQYF. In DNA, the CDR3 is TGTGCCAGCAGCCATTATAGCGGGGGGAAATACGAGCAGTACTTC.

This clonotype was detected a few times. The chain has TRBV20-1 and TRBJ1-2; no clear D. CDR1 and CDR2 from the germline V gene are DFQATT and SNEGSKA (reference sequence). This CDR3 has 11 amino acids. Trimming cost V 0 bases and J 7 bases, with 6 bases left between them. The CDR3 DNA reads as TGCAGTGCTAGAGATGGCAGTGGCTACACCTTC. The encoded protein is CSARDGSGYTF.

This clonotype was counted between two and nine times. CDR3 amino acids: CASSQDPTGAETQYF. The CDR3 DNA reads TGTGCCAGCAGCCAAGATCCAACAGGGGCAGAGACCCAGTACTTC. The chain uses TRBV3-1 and TRBJ2-5; 7 bases are shared with TRBD1. The CDR3 is 15 amino acids. Germline assignment: CDR1 LGHDT and CDR2 YNNKEL (reference sequence). V trimming: 0 bases; J trimming: 4 bases; junction bases outside the gene matches: 5.

The chain links TRBV12-3 or TRBV12-4 to TRBJ2-1; D not certain. The DNA matches TRBJ2-7 better at its end, which makes the J call doubtful. The CDR3 has 14 residues. The CDR3 is CASSSKSSYNEQYF. The CDR3 DNA reads TGTGCCAGCAGTTCTAAGAGCTCCTACAATGAGCAGTACTTC.

This clonotype has a handful of counts. The chain recombines TRBV3-1 with TRBJ2-3, with 9 bases aligning to TRBD1. The CDR3 runs to 14 residues. The V gene end was trimmed by 11 bases and the J gene end by 4 bases; junction bases not matched to a gene: 10. The germline V gene encodes CDR1 LGHDT and CDR2 YNNKEL (reference sequence). The CDR3 loop is CAVRGTGKADTQYF. CDR3 coding DNA: TGTGCCGTCCGTGGGACAGGGAAGGCAGATACGCAGTATTTT.

The CDR3 loop reads CASSLLDRFYEQYF. For the CDR3, the DNA is TGTGCCAGCAGTTTACTCGACAGATTCTACGAGCAGTACTTC. V and J are TRBV6-2 or TRBV6-3 and TRBJ2-7, with D possibly TRBD1 on 5 matching bases. This CDR3 has 14 residues. From germline, CDR1 is MNHEY and CDR2 SVGEGT. V shed 4 bases and J shed 3 bases, with 13 bases lying between them.

As concerns this clonotype: At one end, the junction sequence differs from germline, possibly due to a read error. This chain uses TRBV20-1 with TRBJ1-1; D is perhaps TRBD1 (6 bases). Germline CDR1 is DFQATT and CDR2 is SNEGSKA (reference sequence). The CDR3 runs to 14 residues. CDR3 sequence: CSARVGGKITKAFF. CDR3 sequence (DNA): TGCAGTGCTAGAGTAGGGGGAAAGATCACTAAAGCTTTCTTT.

A word on this clonotype: This may be a read error: a much more frequent sequence differs by one nucleotide. The chain carries TRBV7-2 and TRBJ1-2, with TRBD1 identical over 7 bases. J gave up 4 bases and V 1 base, and 9 bases lay outside the gene matches. The germline gives CDR1 SGHTA, CDR2 FQGNSA. The CDR3 totals 16 residues. The CDR3 region has the DNA TGTGCCAGCAGCTTAGGGAGGGGGCCTGCCATCTATGGCTACACCTTC. This gives the protein CASSLGRGPAIYGYTF.

V gene TRBV28 combines with J gene TRBJ2-1; 10 bases align to TRBD2. Germline CDR1 and CDR2: MDHEN and SYDVKM. The CDR3 spans 14 residues. J gave up 7 bases and V 3 bases, and 3 bases lay outside the gene matches. CDR3 DNA sequence: TGTGCCAGCAGTTTGTCTAGCGGGAGTAATGAGCAGTTCTTC. Translating gives CASSLSSGSNEQFF.

The CDR3 protein is CASSQATGLYF. In nucleotides, the CDR3 is TGTGCCAGCAGTCAGGCGACAGGCCTTTACTTC. The rearrangement joins TRBV3-1 to TRBJ2-5, with D possibly being TRBD1 (6 bases). The germline gives CDR1 LGHDT, CDR2 YNNKEL (reference sequence). V lost 6 bases and J lost 14, with 16 bases in between. The CDR3 loop spans 11 amino acids.

This rearrangement joins TRBV5-1 to TRBJ2-2, with 7 bases aligning to TRBD1. The length of the CDR3 is 16 residues. V lost 0 bases to trimming and J lost 2 bases; unmatched junction nucleotides: 4. The germline CDR1 and CDR2 sequences are SGHRS and YFSETQ. The CDR3 protein is CASSLADRENTGELFF. The CDR3 region has the DNA TGCGCCAGCAGCTTGGCAGACAGGGAAAACACCGGGGAGCTGTTTTTT.